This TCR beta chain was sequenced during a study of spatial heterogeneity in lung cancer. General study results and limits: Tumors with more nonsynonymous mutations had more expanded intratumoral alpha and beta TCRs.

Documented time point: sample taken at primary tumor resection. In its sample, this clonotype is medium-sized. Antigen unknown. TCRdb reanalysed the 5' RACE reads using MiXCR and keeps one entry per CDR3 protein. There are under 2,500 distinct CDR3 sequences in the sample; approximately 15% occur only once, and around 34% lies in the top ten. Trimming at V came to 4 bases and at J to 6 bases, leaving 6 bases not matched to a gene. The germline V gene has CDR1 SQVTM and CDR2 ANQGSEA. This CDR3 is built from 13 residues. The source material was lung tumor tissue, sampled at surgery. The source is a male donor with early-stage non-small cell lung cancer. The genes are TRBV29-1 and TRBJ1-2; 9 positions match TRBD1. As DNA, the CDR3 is TGCAGCGTTGTCGGGACAGGGAGTGATGGCTACACCTTC. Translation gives CSVVGTGSDGYTF.